Listed below are T cell receptor beta chains from one sample, sequenced in a study of blood T cell repertoires in COVID-19. Clones were read by immunoSEQ multiplex PCR, and TCRdb kept only the in-frame ones, dropping some. The profile shows 250,000 to 400,000 clones, around 90% of them singletons. The sequencing sample was made of peripheral blood. The receptors shown here come from a man in his fifties with active or convalescent COVID-19. Both conserved end residues are part of each CDR3. A D gene is named only where the DNA matches it firmly. The size of a clone is reported for some rows only, either as once, few or many, or as a class for expanded clones.

v_gene: TRBV2; d_gene: NA; j_gene: TRBJ1-4; abundance: NA; CDR3nt: TGTGCCAGCAGTGAACTCAGGGCTAATGAAAAACTGTTTTTT; CDR3aa: CASSELRANEKLFF
v_gene: TRBV6-4; d_gene: TRBD1; j_gene: TRBJ2-1; abundance: NA; CDR3nt: TGTGCCAGCAGTAAAACAGGGACAGGTGAGCAGTTCTTC; CDR3aa: CASSKTGTGEQFF
v_gene: TRBV10-3; d_gene: NA; j_gene: TRBJ2-3; abundance: NA; CDR3nt: TGTGCCATCAGGGAACAGGGTATTTGGACAGATACGCAGTATTTT; CDR3aa: CAIREQGIWTDTQYF
v_gene: TRBV6-5; d_gene: TRBD1; j_gene: TRBJ2-5; abundance: NA; CDR3nt: TGTGCCAGCAGTTACCGGGGACAGTACACTAAAGAGACCCAGTACTTC; CDR3aa: CASSYRGQYTKETQYF
v_gene: TRBV27; d_gene: TRBD1; j_gene: TRBJ2-5; abundance: NA; CDR3nt: TGTGCCAGCAGTCTCGGACAGGGGGTGATCCAAGAGACCCAGTACTTC; CDR3aa: CASSLGQGVIQETQYF
v_gene: TRBV6-5; d_gene: TRBD1; j_gene: TRBJ1-5; abundance: NA; CDR3nt: TGTGCCAGCAGTTACGACAGGGACGGGCAGCCCCAGCATTTT; CDR3aa: CASSYDRDGQPQHF
v_gene: TRBV7-2; d_gene: TRBD2; j_gene: TRBJ2-1; abundance: NA; CDR3nt: TGTGCCAGCAGCCAGAGGGGTAGCGGGTCGAGCTCCTACAATGAGCAGTTCTTC; CDR3aa: CASSQRGSGSSSYNEQFF
v_gene: TRBV9; d_gene: NA; j_gene: TRBJ1-2; abundance: once; CDR3nt: TGTGCCAGCAGTGGCAGACAGCCGCATAACTATGGCTACACCTTC; CDR3aa: CASSGRQPHNYGYTF
v_gene: TRBV11-3; d_gene: NA; j_gene: TRBJ1-4; abundance: once; CDR3nt: TGTGCCAGCAGCTTAGGGCAGGGAAGTGAAAAACTGTTTTTT; CDR3aa: CASSLGQGSEKLFF
v_gene: TRBV7-8; d_gene: NA; j_gene: TRBJ1-5; abundance: NA; CDR3nt: TGTGCCAGCAGCTTACAGGGTATGGGCAATGATCAGCCCCAGCATTTT; CDR3aa: CASSLQGMGNDQPQHF
v_gene: TRBV6-6; d_gene: TRBD1; j_gene: TRBJ1-4; abundance: NA; CDR3nt: TGTGCCAGCAGGGGACAGACAGGCGCAACTAATGAAAAACTGTTTTTT; CDR3aa: CASRGQTGATNEKLFF
v_gene: TRBV30; d_gene: NA; j_gene: TRBJ1-5; abundance: NA; CDR3nt: TGTGCCTGGAGCGGCCTGGAGGCCAATCAGCCCCAGCATTTT; CDR3aa: CAWSGLEANQPQHF
v_gene: TRBV27; d_gene: NA; j_gene: TRBJ1-3; abundance: once; CDR3nt: TGTGCCAGCAGTTCGCCCCCTCGGTTGGCTGGAAACACCATATATTTT; CDR3aa: CASSSPPRLAGNTIYF
v_gene: TRBV28; d_gene: TRBD1; j_gene: TRBJ1-2; abundance: once; CDR3nt: TGTGCCAGCAGTTTGGCACAGGGGGCGCGGGGCTACACCTTC; CDR3aa: CASSLAQGARGYTF
v_gene: TRBV28; d_gene: NA; j_gene: TRBJ2-1; abundance: NA; CDR3nt: TGTGCCAGCAGTACGGGATCTGAGGGTGAGCAGTTCTTC; CDR3aa: CASSTGSEGEQFF
v_gene: TRBV9; d_gene: NA; j_gene: TRBJ1-2; abundance: NA; CDR3nt: TGTGCCAGCAGCGTAGATCTTCTGGGAGCTAACTATGGCTACACCTTC; CDR3aa: CASSVDLLGANYGYTF
v_gene: TRBV29-1; d_gene: NA; j_gene: TRBJ2-1; abundance: NA; CDR3nt: TGCAGCGGGGGATACTTGAATGAGCAGTTCTTC; CDR3aa: CSGGYLNEQFF
v_gene: TRBV3-1/TRBV3-2; d_gene: NA; j_gene: TRBJ2-5; abundance: NA; CDR3nt: TGTGCCAGCAGCCAAGATTTTCACAGACGGGAGACCCAGTACTTC; CDR3aa: CASSQDFHRRETQYF
v_gene: TRBV28; d_gene: NA; j_gene: TRBJ1-1; abundance: few; CDR3nt: TGTGCCAGCAGTTTTTCGGACAGCTGGACTGAAGCTTTCTTT; CDR3aa: CASSFSDSWTEAFF
v_gene: TRBV6-2/TRBV6-3; d_gene: NA; j_gene: TRBJ2-7; abundance: NA; CDR3nt: TGTGCCAGCAGTACCCCGGGACTGACCTACGAGCAGTACTTC; CDR3aa: CASSTPGLTYEQYF
v_gene: TRBV3-1/TRBV3-2; d_gene: NA; j_gene: TRBJ2-1; abundance: once; CDR3nt: TGTGCCAGCAGCCAAATGTCGGGCTCCTACAATGAGCAGTTCTTC; CDR3aa: CASSQMSGSYNEQFF
v_gene: TRBV9; d_gene: TRBD1; j_gene: TRBJ1-6; abundance: NA; CDR3nt: TGTGCCAGCAGCGTCAGGGGGTCAGTCACTTCACCCCTCCACTTT; CDR3aa: CASSVRGSVTSPLHF
v_gene: TRBV12-1; d_gene: NA; j_gene: TRBJ2-4; abundance: NA; CDR3nt: TGTGCCAGCAGCTTTGGGATTCGGGGCATTCAGTACTTC; CDR3aa: CASSFGIRGIQYF
v_gene: TRBV7-9; d_gene: NA; j_gene: TRBJ1-1; abundance: NA; CDR3nt: TGTGCCAGCAGCTTCACAGCGAACACTGAAGCTTTCTTT; CDR3aa: CASSFTANTEAFF
v_gene: TRBV7-6; d_gene: TRBD1; j_gene: TRBJ2-3; abundance: NA; CDR3nt: TGTGCCAGCAGCTTCACGACTCCGGGACAGGGGTCAGATACGCAGTATTTT; CDR3aa: CASSFTTPGQGSDTQYF
v_gene: TRBV6-2/TRBV6-3; d_gene: NA; j_gene: TRBJ1-2; abundance: NA; CDR3nt: TGTGCCAGCAGTAGGACCACAGGCTATGGCTACACCTTC; CDR3aa: CASSRTTGYGYTF
v_gene: TRBV28; d_gene: NA; j_gene: TRBJ1-1; abundance: NA; CDR3nt: TGTGCCAGCAGTTTTTTTAACGGCGCAGGGAGGACTGAAGCTTTCTTT; CDR3aa: CASSFFNGAGRTEAFF
v_gene: TRBV21-1; d_gene: NA; j_gene: TRBJ1-4; abundance: NA; CDR3nt: TGTGCCAGCAGCAAAGCGCAGGGCACTAATGAAAAACTGTTTTTT; CDR3aa: CASSKAQGTNEKLFF
v_gene: TRBV27; d_gene: TRBD1; j_gene: TRBJ1-6; abundance: once; CDR3nt: TGTGCCAGCAGGGTCGACAGGGAGAATTCACCCCTCCACTTT; CDR3aa: CASRVDRENSPLHF
v_gene: TRBV15; d_gene: NA; j_gene: TRBJ1-1; abundance: NA; CDR3nt: TGTGCCACCAGCAAAACAGCGAACACTGAAGCTTTCTTT; CDR3aa: CATSKTANTEAFF
v_gene: TRBV20-1; d_gene: NA; j_gene: TRBJ1-2; abundance: NA; CDR3nt: TGCAGTGCTAGTCCTCTAGGTTTGCGGGCCTATGGCTACACCTTC; CDR3aa: CSASPLGLRAYGYTF
v_gene: TRBV7-8; d_gene: TRBD2; j_gene: TRBJ2-1; abundance: NA; CDR3nt: TGTGCCAGCAGCCTACTGACTAGCGGGGGGGGTGAGCAGTTCTTC; CDR3aa: CASSLLTSGGGEQFF
v_gene: TRBV18; d_gene: TRBD1; j_gene: TRBJ1-1; abundance: NA; CDR3nt: TGTGCCAGCTCACCACTTGGGACAGAGAACACTGAAGCTTTCTTT; CDR3aa: CASSPLGTENTEAFF
v_gene: TRBV7-3; d_gene: NA; j_gene: TRBJ2-2; abundance: NA; CDR3nt: TGTGCCAGCAGCTTAAGTCAGGGGGGAGTTTATAACACCGGGGAGCTGTTTTTT; CDR3aa: CASSLSQGGVYNTGELFF
v_gene: TRBV27; d_gene: NA; j_gene: TRBJ1-1; abundance: NA; CDR3nt: TGTGCCAGCAGTCCCATCTTACCCCGCGACACTGAAGCTTTCTTT; CDR3aa: CASSPILPRDTEAFF
v_gene: TRBV7-8; d_gene: TRBD1; j_gene: TRBJ1-4; abundance: NA; CDR3nt: TGTGCCAGCAGCTTAAACACCGGGACAGGGCATGAAAAACTGTTTTTT; CDR3aa: CASSLNTGTGHEKLFF
v_gene: TRBV6-5; d_gene: NA; j_gene: TRBJ1-6; abundance: NA; CDR3nt: TGTGCCAGCCGAAGCCCAGGGGTCGGCAATTCACCCCTCCACTTT; CDR3aa: CASRSPGVGNSPLHF
v_gene: TRBV2; d_gene: NA; j_gene: TRBJ2-5; abundance: NA; CDR3nt: TGTGCCAGCAGGGCCTTGGTCGGGGAGACCCAGTACTTC; CDR3aa: CASRALVGETQYF
v_gene: TRBV7-9; d_gene: NA; j_gene: TRBJ2-7; abundance: NA; CDR3nt: TGTGCCAGCACCCCTATACTCGAGCAGTACTTC; CDR3aa: CASTPILEQYF
v_gene: TRBV28; d_gene: NA; j_gene: TRBJ1-2; abundance: NA; CDR3nt: TGTGCCAGCAGTTTTCTAGACTATGGCTACACCTTC; CDR3aa: CASSFLDYGYTF
v_gene: TRBV6-2/TRBV6-3; d_gene: NA; j_gene: TRBJ1-1; abundance: NA; CDR3nt: TGTGCCAGCACCCCTGGAGGAGGATACACTGAAGCTTTCTTT; CDR3aa: CASTPGGGYTEAFF
v_gene: TRBV7-2; d_gene: NA; j_gene: TRBJ2-2; abundance: NA; CDR3nt: TGTGCCAGCAGCTCCAGACAGGGAGGCACCGGGGAGCTGTTTTTT; CDR3aa: CASSSRQGGTGELFF
v_gene: TRBV5-1; d_gene: TRBD2; j_gene: TRBJ2-5; abundance: NA; CDR3nt: TGCGCCAGCAGCCCCTCGGGGCGGGAGTACCAAGAGACCCAGTACTTC; CDR3aa: CASSPSGREYQETQYF
v_gene: TRBV19; d_gene: TRBD2; j_gene: TRBJ2-1; abundance: NA; CDR3nt: TGTGCCAGTAGTATAGAGGGGAGGGGTGAGCAGTTCTTC; CDR3aa: CASSIEGRGEQFF
v_gene: TRBV19; d_gene: TRBD1; j_gene: TRBJ2-5; abundance: NA; CDR3nt: TGTGCCAGTAGTAACGACAGGGGTCAAGAGACCCAGTACTTC; CDR3aa: CASSNDRGQETQYF
v_gene: TRBV10-3; d_gene: TRBD1; j_gene: TRBJ1-2; abundance: NA; CDR3nt: TGTGCCATCAGGACAGGGGGGGGATTCAACTATGGCTACACCTTC; CDR3aa: CAIRTGGGFNYGYTF
v_gene: TRBV15; d_gene: TRBD1; j_gene: TRBJ1-2; abundance: NA; CDR3nt: TGTGCCACCGGAACACAGGGGACCTATGGCTACACCTTC; CDR3aa: CATGTQGTYGYTF
v_gene: TRBV6-2/TRBV6-3; d_gene: NA; j_gene: TRBJ1-1; abundance: NA; CDR3nt: TGTGCCAGCAGTGCCACGGTGAACACTGAAGCTTTCTTT; CDR3aa: CASSATVNTEAFF
v_gene: TRBV11-2; d_gene: TRBD1; j_gene: TRBJ1-6; abundance: NA; CDR3nt: TGTGCCAGCAGCTCGCTCAGCGGGCCGCGACAGGGGTTGTCACCCCTCCACTTT; CDR3aa: CASSSLSGPRQGLSPLHF
v_gene: TRBV6-5; d_gene: TRBD2; j_gene: TRBJ2-7; abundance: NA; CDR3nt: TGTGCCAGCAGCCTCGGGATGGGAGGGCCGGAGGAGCAGTACTTC; CDR3aa: CASSLGMGGPEEQYF
v_gene: TRBV5-5; d_gene: TRBD1; j_gene: TRBJ2-2; abundance: NA; CDR3nt: TGTGCCAGCAGCTTGAGTTTTCCCGGGACAGGATCCACCGGGGAGCTGTTTTTT; CDR3aa: CASSLSFPGTGSTGELFF
v_gene: TRBV9; d_gene: TRBD2; j_gene: TRBJ2-4; abundance: NA; CDR3nt: TGTGCCAGCAGCGTAGGAACTAGCGGGGACATTCAGTACTTC; CDR3aa: CASSVGTSGDIQYF
v_gene: TRBV4-2; d_gene: NA; j_gene: TRBJ1-3; abundance: NA; CDR3nt: TGTGCCAGCAGCCAAGGCCCGCAGGGGTATGGAAACACCATATATTTT; CDR3aa: CASSQGPQGYGNTIYF
v_gene: TRBV10-3; d_gene: TRBD1; j_gene: TRBJ1-5; abundance: NA; CDR3nt: TGTGCCACCGACAGGGTTTCGGGCAATCAGCCCCAGCATTTT; CDR3aa: CATDRVSGNQPQHF
v_gene: TRBV18; d_gene: TRBD1; j_gene: TRBJ2-7; abundance: NA; CDR3nt: TGTGCCAGCTCACCAGGGACAGCTTCCTACGAGCAGTACTTC; CDR3aa: CASSPGTASYEQYF
v_gene: TRBV18; d_gene: TRBD2; j_gene: TRBJ2-2; abundance: NA; CDR3nt: TGTGCCAGCTCACCTCCCGGACTAGCGGGAGGGCCGATCGGGGAGCTGTTTTTT; CDR3aa: CASSPPGLAGGPIGELFF
v_gene: TRBV7-2; d_gene: TRBD1; j_gene: TRBJ1-6; abundance: NA; CDR3nt: TGTGCCAGCAGTTCAATGGGACAGGGGCTTAATTCACCCCTCCACTTT; CDR3aa: CASSSMGQGLNSPLHF